This entry lists 32 T cell receptor beta chains sequenced from one sample in a study of technical replicates of blood from a handful of donors. Clones were read by immunoSEQ multiplex PCR, and TCRdb kept only the in-frame ones, dropping some. Among around 53,000 clones, about 86% were seen once, and the ten largest hold 5% to 6%. The sequenced sample was PBMCs. Receptor source: a human donor in good health. Some clones in this sample may be carry-over from other donors' samples.

Comments on this clone: Additional DNA sequences in this sample encode the identical CDR3. The genes are TRBV7-2 and TRBJ2-7; 7 bases fit TRBD1. The CDR3 has 13 residues. J gave up 5 bases and V 5 bases, and 6 bases lay outside the gene matches. Germline loops: CDR1 SGHTA, CDR2 FQGNSA. This chain's CDR3 is CASSSDRVHEQYF. The CDR3, as DNA: TGTGCCAGCAGCAGTGACAGGGTCCACGAGCAGTACTTC. Drawing the rest from reference TRBV7-2 and TRBJ2-7, the complete variable domain is GAGVSQSPSNKVTEKGKDVELRCDPISGHTALYWYRQSLGQGLEFLIYFQGNSAPDKSGLPSDRFSAERTGGSVSTLTIQRTQQEDSAVYLCASSSDRVHEQYFGPGTRLTVT.

The chain recombines TRBV5-5 with TRBJ2-2; D gene unclear. The CDR3 sequence is 13 residues long. Between the trimmed V and J ends, which lost 0 bases and 4 bases, there was a span of 4 bases. CDR1 SGHKS and CDR2 YYEKEE come from the germline V gene (reference sequence). The CDR3 DNA reads TGTGCCAGCAGCTTGGTAGTCACCGGGGAGCTGTTTTTT. It specifies CASSLVVTGELFF. The entire variable domain, with the rest obtained from reference TRBV5-5 and TRBJ2-2, is as follows: DAGVTQSPTHLIKTRGQQVTLRCSPISGHKSVSWYQQVLGQGPQFIFQYYEKEERGRGNFPDRFSARQFPNYSSELNVNALLLGDSALYLCASSLVVTGELFFGEGSRLTVL.

The chain couples TRBV30 to TRBJ2-7; TRBD1 matches 10 bases. The CDR3 extends over 13 amino acids. The V segment lost 4 bases and the J segment 6 bases; nucleotides outside the gene matches: 6. Germline CDR1 is GTSNPN and CDR2 is SVGIG (reference sequence). The CDR3 nucleotides are TGTGCCTGGACCGGGACAGGGGCATTCGAGCAGTACTTC. This encodes CAWTGTGAFEQYF.

The sample holds a few counts of this clone. The chain carries TRBV13 and TRBJ1-1, with TRBD1 matching over 7 bases. Trimming removed 8 bases from V and 10 bases from J; junction bases left unmatched: 10. The CDR3 contains 12 residues. The germline gives CDR1 PRHDT, CDR2 FYEKMQ (reference sequence). CDR3 nucleotide sequence: TGTGCCAGCCACCTAAGACAGGGCTCAGCTTTCTTT. Protein sequence: CASHLRQGSAFF.

The CDR3: CAWGTSSYTF. The CDR3 nucleotides read TGTGCCTGGGGGACATCGTCCTACACCTTC. This sequence joins TRBV30 and TRBJ1-2, with D perhaps matching TRBD1 (6 bases). In germline, CDR1 is GTSNPN, CDR2 SVGIG (reference sequence). CDR3 length: 10 residues. The germline V and J ends were trimmed by 5 bases and 10 bases, with 11 bases remaining between them.

The genes are TRBV2 and TRBJ1-1; TRBD1 matches at 7 bases. Unmatched junction bases numbered 4, after V lost 5 bases and J lost 1 base. CDR3 size: 14 residues. The germline V gene encodes CDR1 SNHLY and CDR2 FYNNEI. In nucleotides, the CDR3 is TGTGCCAGCAGTATCCACAGGGGGAACACTGAAGCTTTCTTT. Its protein is CASSIHRGNTEAFF.

The chain uses TRBV6-5 and TRBJ2-5; 8 positions match TRBD1. Losses at the gene ends were 0 bases for V and 1 base for J; bases not matched to a gene: 4. CDR1 MNHEY and CDR2 SVGAGI come from the germline V gene. The CDR3 loop spans 16 amino acids. As DNA, the CDR3 is TGTGCCAGCAGTTACTCAGGGACAGGCACCCAAGAGACCCAGTACTTC. Protein product: CASSYSGTGTQETQYF.

The chain links TRBV6-1 to TRBJ2-5; TRBD2 aligns across 12 bases. In germline, CDR1 is MNHNS, CDR2 SASEGT. The CDR3 has 13 residues. The junction had 0 bases not matched to a gene; V was cut back by 5 bases and J by 5 bases. In DNA, the CDR3 is TGTGCCAGCAGTCTAGCGGGGGGGGAGACCCAGTACTTC. This encodes CASSLAGGETQYF.

The rearrangement joins TRBV6-6 to TRBJ1-4; a possible D gene is TRBD1 (6 bases). The CDR3 contains 15 residues. Germline CDR1 and CDR2: MNHNY and SVGAGI (reference sequence). V lost 0 bases and J 4 bases, leaving 9 bases between the germline ends. In nucleotides, the CDR3 is TGTGCCAGCAGTTACTCTCAGGACAGTAATGAAAAACTGTTTTTT. Translating it yields CASSYSQDSNEKLFF.

The chain combines TRBV6-5 with TRBJ2-7, with 9 bases identical to TRBD1. The J segment lost 5 bases and the V segment lost 2 bases, leaving 7 bases of the junction unmatched. The germline V gene has CDR1 MNHEY and CDR2 SVGAGI. The CDR3 extends over 15 amino acids. CDR3 in DNA: TGTGCCAGCAGTTACCGAGGGACAGGGTTGGACGAGCAGTACTTC. It encodes CASSYRGTGLDEQYF.

In its sample, this clone was seen once. The chain joins TRBV19 to TRBJ2-5; possible D gene TRBD1, 5 bases. Trimming took off 2 bases at V and 5 bases at J, with 9 bases between the two ends. CDR3 length equals 13 residues. The V gene's germline CDR1 is LNHDA and CDR2 SQIVND (reference sequence). The CDR3 reads CASSIQGRETQYF. The CDR3 region has the DNA TGTGCCAGTAGTATACAGGGCCGGGAGACCCAGTACTTC.

There are a few counts of this clone. The rearrangement joins TRBV7-9 to TRBJ1-2; a possible D gene is TRBD1 (6 bases). The CDR3 extends over 13 amino acids. Trimming removed 5 bases from V and 2 bases from J, with 9 bases in between. Germline CDR1 is SEHNR and CDR2 is FQNEAQ (reference sequence). The CDR3 nucleotides read TGTGCCAGCAGCGCAGACAGGAACTATGGCTACACCTTC. It translates to CASSADRNYGYTF.

The rearrangement uses TRBV5-4 and TRBJ1-1; 8 bases are shared with TRBD1. Germline CDR1 SGHNT, CDR2 YYREEE (reference sequence). CDR3 length equals 11 residues. V lost 4 bases, J lost 7 bases, and 0 bases stayed unmatched. CDR3 bases: TGTGCCAGCAGCACAGGGGGTGAAGCTTTCTTT. Amino acid sequence: CASSTGGEAFF.

The chain is built from TRBV4-3 and TRBJ2-3; 9 bases align to TRBD2. This CDR3 spans 16 amino acids. Germline V CDR1 and CDR2: LGHNA, YSLEER. Trimming at V came to 4 bases and at J to 1 base, leaving 6 bases not matched to a gene. The CDR3 loop reads CASSRLAGAGTDTQYF. The CDR3 nucleotides are TGCGCCAGCAGCCGCTTAGCGGGGGCTGGCACAGATACGCAGTATTTT.

This chain joins TRBV6-5 and TRBJ2-3, with TRBD2 matching 7 bases. Germline values: CDR1 MNHEY, CDR2 SVGAGI. The CDR3 is 16 amino acids. J lost 5 bases, V lost 2 bases, and 10 bases had no gene match. The CDR3 DNA sequence: TGTGCCAGCAGTTACCTTTGGGAGGGAGTGGAAGATACGCAGTATTTT. The encoded protein is CASSYLWEGVEDTQYF.

The chain has TRBV7-9 and TRBJ2-7, with D possibly matching TRBD1 (6 bases). The CDR3 length is 14 residues. The V and J ends lost 5 bases and 2 bases respectively, with 13 bases between them. Germline CDR1 reads SEHNR; CDR2 reads FQNEAQ (reference sequence). The CDR3 DNA reads TGTGCCAGCAGCCAACGGGACAAGACCTACGAGCAGTACTTC. Its translation is CASSQRDKTYEQYF.

This clone came up once. The gene calls are TRBV5-1 and TRBJ2-3; 9 positions match TRBD1. The CDR3 runs to 14 residues. The germline V gene has CDR1 SGHRS and CDR2 YFSETQ. The V and J ends lost 4 bases and 1 base, in that order; junction bases with no gene match: 1. The DNA of the CDR3 is TGCGCCAGCAGCAGGGACAGGGGCACAGATACGCAGTATTTT. Protein sequence: CASSRDRGTDTQYF.

V and J are TRBV7-2 and TRBJ2-1; TRBD2 aligns across 8 bases. The trim removed 4 bases at V and 0 bases at J, leaving 8 bases unmatched. This CDR3 has 17 amino acids. Germline V gene lookup returns CDR1 SGHTA and CDR2 FQGNSA. The CDR3 loop reads CASSSRTSWSSYNEQFF. CDR3 DNA sequence: TGTGCCAGCAGCTCACGGACTAGCTGGAGCTCCTACAATGAGCAGTTCTTC.

This clone was picked up a small number of times. The chain uses TRBV7-9 and TRBJ2-7, with D perhaps matching TRBD2 (6 bases). This CDR3 region has 15 residues. The V gene lost 2 bases and the J gene lost 0 bases, with 11 bases spanning the gap. Germline assignment: CDR1 SEHNR and CDR2 FQNEAQ (reference sequence). CDR3 sequence (DNA): TGTGCCAGCAGCTTATTCGTCGGGAGCTCCTACGAGCAGTACTTC. Protein sequence: CASSLFVGSSYEQYF. Based on the CDR3 plus reference TRBV7-9 and TRBJ2-7, the full variable domain is DTGVSQNPRHKITKRGQNVTFRCDPISEHNRLYWYRQTLGQGPEFLTYFQNEAQLEKSRLLSDRFSAERPKGSFSTLEIQRTEQGDSAMYLCASSLFVGSSYEQYFGPGTRLTVT.

The chain links TRBV7-2 to TRBJ1-6, with 7 bases aligning to TRBD1. This CDR3 has 15 residues. From germline, CDR1 is SGHTA and CDR2 FQGNSA. V lost 5 bases and J lost 9; bases outside the gene matches: 10. The CDR3 nucleotides read TGTGCCAGCAGCCCCTTGGGACAGTCGGTTTCACCCCTCCACTTT. Residues: CASSPLGQSVSPLHF.

This chain connects TRBV7-8 to TRBJ1-4; D gene unclear. The CDR3 covers 14 residues. Germline CDR1 SGHVS, CDR2 FQNEAQ. The ends were cut back, 4 bases at V and 3 bases at J, with 9 bases in the middle. Here the CDR3 reads CASSSRVSNEKLFF. The CDR3 DNA reads TGTGCCAGCAGCTCCCGAGTCTCTAATGAAAAACTGTTTTTT.

The V and J genes are TRBV30 and TRBJ2-1; D is unresolved. This CDR3 has 13 residues. Germline lookup yields CDR1 GTSNPN and CDR2 SVGIG (reference sequence). The V end lost 2 bases, the J end lost 9 bases, and 14 bases lay between the germline ends. Written as DNA, the CDR3 is TGTGCCTGGAGTCCGACCCCAGCAGGTGAGCAGTTCTTC. Protein sequence: CAWSPTPAGEQFF.

The J gene is TRBJ2-7, the V gene TRBV28; perhaps TRBD1 as D (6 bases). The ends were cut back, 5 bases at V and 3 bases at J, with 14 bases in the middle. Germline V gene data show CDR1 as MDHEN and CDR2 as SYDVKM. The CDR3 is 14 amino acids. CDR3 bases: TGTGCCAGCAGTCCGCCGACAGGCATCTACGAGCAGTACTTC. Amino acids: CASSPPTGIYEQYF.

The rearrangement joins TRBV4-3 to TRBJ1-2; 8 positions agree with TRBD1. After removal of 2 bases from V and 7 bases from J, the junction contained 6 bases not matched to a gene. Per the germline V gene, CDR1 is LGHNA and CDR2 is YSLEER. This CDR3 contains 14 residues. The DNA for the CDR3 is TGCGCCAGCAGCCAAAACAGGGGGATGGGTGGCTACACCTTC. Translating it yields CASSQNRGMGGYTF.

The rearrangement joins TRBV30 to TRBJ2-5; 13 bases are shared with TRBD2. This CDR3 is built from 18 residues. J gave up 1 base and V 3 bases, and 11 bases lay outside the gene matches. CDR1 is GTSNPN and CDR2 is SVGIG in the germline V gene (reference sequence). CDR3 residues: CAWRGGLAGVLLQETQYF. CDR3 nucleotide sequence: TGTGCCTGGAGGGGCGGACTAGCGGGAGTCCTCCTCCAAGAGACCCAGTACTTC.

The gene calls are TRBV19 and TRBJ1-5, with 7 positions matching TRBD1. The CDR3 contains 15 residues. Germline V gene data show CDR1 as LNHDA and CDR2 as SQIVND (reference sequence). Trimming cost V 4 bases and J 0 bases; bases outside gene matches: 3. In nucleotides, the CDR3 is TGTGCCAGTAGTAGACAGGGCGATAGCAATCAGCCCCAGCATTTT. This translates into CASSRQGDSNQPQHF.

V gene TRBV9 combines with J gene TRBJ2-1, with a weak D call TRBD2 (6 bases). The V and J ends lost 1 base and 3 bases respectively, with 14 bases between them. Germline V lookup: CDR1 SGDLS, CDR2 YYNGEE. The CDR3 has 16 amino acids. The CDR3 sequence: CASSVSSGPIYNEQFF. In DNA, the CDR3 is TGTGCCAGCAGCGTAAGTAGCGGACCGATCTACAATGAGCAGTTCTTC. Filled out from reference TRBV9 and TRBJ2-1, the complete variable domain reads DSGVTQTPKHLITATGQRVTLRCSPRSGDLSVYWYQQSLDQGLQFLIQYYNGEERAKGNILERFSAQQFPDLHSELNLSSLELGDSALYFCASSVSSGPIYNEQFFGPGTRLTVL.

This clone came up once. The V call is TRBV4-3, the J call TRBJ1-1; 10 positions match TRBD1. V lost 2 bases, J lost 4 bases, and 4 bases stayed unmatched. The CDR3 consists of 15 residues. Germline V lookup: CDR1 LGHNA, CDR2 YSLEER. In DNA, the CDR3 is TGCGCCAGCAGCCAAATCGGACAGGGGGTCACTGAAGCTTTCTTT. Translated: CASSQIGQGVTEAFF.

CDR3 residues: CASSHRGSGEETQYF. Written as DNA, the CDR3 is TGTGCCAGCAGCCACAGAGGTAGCGGCGAAGAGACCCAGTACTTC. The chain links TRBV4-2 to TRBJ2-5; TRBD2 might be the D (6 bases). The V end lost 3 bases, the J end lost 3 bases, and 14 bases lay between the germline ends. Germline V gives CDR1 LGHNA, CDR2 YNFKEQ. This CDR3 has 15 residues.

This chain connects TRBV15 to TRBJ2-5; D possibly corresponds to TRBD2 (5 bases). This CDR3 has 15 amino acids. The germline V and J ends were trimmed by 4 bases and 5 bases, with 17 bases remaining between them. Germline values: CDR1 LNHNV, CDR2 YYDKDF (reference sequence). The CDR3 coding sequence is TGTGCCACCAGCACTCCATCCCGGGAAGTGGAGACCCAGTACTTC. Residues: CATSTPSREVETQYF. Full variable domain (missing parts from reference TRBV15 and TRBJ2-5): DAMVIQNPRYQVTQFGKPVTLSCSQTLNHNVMYWYQQKSSQAPKLLFHYYDKDFNNEADTPDNFQSRRPNTSFCFLDIRSPGLGDTAMYLCATSTPSREVETQYFGPGTRLLVL.

Only one count was recorded for this clone. This chain joins TRBV6-4 and TRBJ2-3; 8 bases align to TRBD2. The CDR3 runs 16 residues. V gave up 1 base and J gave up 5 bases; unmatched junction bases: 8. Germline V lookup: CDR1 MRHNA, CDR2 SNTAGT. The CDR3 region has the DNA TGTGCCAGCAGTGACTTGCCGGCGGGGGGACTAGATACGCAGTATTTT. It translates to CASSDLPAGGLDTQYF.

This chain links TRBV7-9 with TRBJ2-1; 10 bases line up with TRBD1. This CDR3 is 16 amino acids long. V was clipped by 5 bases and J by 6 bases; unmatched bases: 10. Germline CDR1 is SEHNR and CDR2 is FQNEAQ (reference sequence). The CDR3 DNA sequence: TGTGCCAGCAGCGTGACAGGGGGCTTTCTAATCAATGAGCAGTTCTTC. Translation: CASSVTGGFLINEQFF.